This TCR beta chain was recorded in a study of blood T cell repertoires in COVID-19. Turning to the study itself: Collection of acute and convalescent COVID-19 samples took place in the United States, Italy and Spain. PBMCs, B-cell-depleted T cells, or T cells provided the cDNA or gDNA that made up the material.

Per the original methods: Estimates of nucleated cell counts were drawn from the amplification of reference gene primers. Data came from immunoSEQ multiplex PCR; TCRdb stores just in-frame clones and leaves some out. That table furnishes V, J and clone size, whereas the DNA furnished D and trimming. The sample shows more than 70,000 clones, 85% to 90% of them seen only once. The CDR3 is 16 amino acids. The junction had 3 bases not matched to a gene; V was cut back by 1 base and J by 1 base. CDR1 and CDR2 from the germline V gene are SGHRS and YFSETQ. The specimen sequenced was peripheral blood. The rearrangement uses TRBV5-1 and TRBJ2-1, with TRBD2 identical over 9 bases. The sequence was collected from a woman over 75 in a cohort sampled during active or convalescent COVID-19. CDR3 bases: TGCGCCAGCAGCTTGCTAGCGGGACAATCCTACAATGAGCAGTTCTTC. This gives the protein CASSLLAGQSYNEQFF.